This T cell receptor (beta chain) stems from a study of T cells in Graves' hyperthyroidism and ophthalmopathy. Study results and limitations: Peripheral blood also featured most of the thyroid clonotypes expanded above 0.001.

The V gene's germline CDR1 is ENHRY and CDR2 SYGVKD. With 3 bases clipped from V and 4 bases from J, the junction kept 6 bases outside the gene matches. This CDR3 has 17 residues. A remark on this clonotype: Its antigen is undetermined.

Amplification of TCR beta CDR3 regions used RNA as the template. The HTBI primer set served for first-round RT-PCR of the TCR CDR3. Via MiXCR, TCRdb re-called the multiplex PCR reads, giving one row per CDR3 protein. The table lists roughly 500,000 distinct CDR3 sequences, around 46% of them singletons. Diagnostic assessment was based on clinical symptoms, serum thyroxine and TRAb, thyroid ultrasound and orbital computed tomography. The specimen was peripheral blood or thyroid tissue (not recorded which). The TCR originated in an adult woman with Graves' disease, either hyperthyroidism or ophthalmopathy (not recorded which). The chain uses TRBV10-3 and TRBJ2-5, with 15 bases identical to TRBD2. The CDR3 protein is CAISEPGTSGRRETQYF. In DNA, the CDR3 is TGTGCCATCAGTGAACCCGGGACTAGCGGGAGGAGAGAGACCCAGTACTTC.